This T cell receptor beta chain was profiled in a study of T cells in localized non-small cell lung cancer. Broader study findings: Because researchers sequenced only one region of the tumor, heterogeneity is still possible. Longer overall survival was linked to higher blood T cell density. Turning up in adjacent lung were a median around 60 of the top 100 tumor clones. Adjacent uninvolved lung had the highest clonality, suggesting focused antigen responses.

Germline CDR1 reads SNHLY; CDR2 reads FYNNEI. The CDR3 totals 12 residues. V gave up 3 bases and J gave up 13 bases, with 16 bases separating them. Assay: immunoSEQ multiplex PCR; the TCRdb copy retains only in-frame clones and omits some. The profile shows tens of thousands of clones, about 88% of them singletons. With respect to this clone: Its antigen remains unknown.

The TCR originated in a woman aged 18-49 years with stage III lung adenocarcinoma. The chain is built from TRBV2 and TRBJ2-7; perhaps TRBD2 as D (5 bases). Sequences were derived from peripheral blood, sampled before any cancer treatment. The CDR3 loop is CASSEGLEAAYF. DNA for the CDR3: TGTGCCAGCAGTGAGGGCCTGGAGGCAGCTTACTTC. Filled out from reference TRBV2 and TRBJ2-7, the complete variable domain reads EPEVTQTPSHQVTQMGQEVILRCVPISNHLYFYWYRQILGQKVEFLVSFYNNEISEKSEIFDDQFSVERPDGSNFTLKIRSTKLEDSAMYFCASSEGLEAAYFGPGTRLTVT.